The 10 T cell receptor beta chains below all came from one sample that was sequenced in a study of blood T cell repertoires in COVID-19. Clones were read by immunoSEQ multiplex PCR, and TCRdb kept only the in-frame ones, dropping some. The data hold about 270,000 clones, with nearly 90% observed a single time. The specimen was PBMCs or T cells enriched from blood (not recorded which). These receptors were collected from a woman aged 25 to 45 who had recovered from COVID-19.

The chain carries TRBV5-1 and TRBJ2-7, with a possible D match to TRBD2 (5 bases). The germline V gene has CDR1 SGHRS and CDR2 YFSETQ. The length of the CDR3 is 13 residues. V lost 4 bases and J lost 6, with 14 bases in between. This CDR3 reads CASSLGLEGEQYF. The CDR3 bases are TGCGCCAGCAGCCTCGGGCTTGAGGGCGAGCAGTACTTC.

The gene calls are TRBV28 and TRBJ1-5; tentative D call: TRBD1 (6 bases). The CDR3 is 16 amino acids. CDR1 and CDR2 from the germline V gene are MDHEN and SYDVKM. V was cut by 4 bases and J by 0 bases, with 13 bases left in between. CDR3 sequence (DNA): TGTGCCAGCAGTTCAACCGAGGGGGTTAGCAATCAGCCCCAGCATTTT. Encoded protein: CASSSTEGVSNQPQHF.

The rearrangement joins TRBV25-1 to TRBJ2-7; unclear D gene. Germline values: CDR1 MGHDK, CDR2 SYGVNS. There are 13 residues in the CDR3. The germline V and J ends were trimmed by 2 bases and 4 bases, with 9 bases remaining between them. As DNA, the CDR3 is TGTGCCAGCAGTGAAATGGGCCGATACGAGCAGTACTTC. Translation gives CASSEMGRYEQYF.

This clone was recorded only once. The V call is TRBV19, the J call TRBJ2-7; TRBD1 is a possible D gene (5 bases). The CDR3 totals 13 residues. Germline V gene lookup returns CDR1 LNHDA and CDR2 SQIVND (reference sequence). V lost 2 bases and J 5 bases, leaving 10 bases between the germline ends. CDR3 residues: CASSIKGPDEQYF. DNA of the CDR3: TGTGCCAGTAGTATAAAGGGGCCCGACGAGCAGTACTTC.

The rearrangement links TRBV27 to TRBJ2-1, with TRBD1 matching over 7 bases. Unmatched junction bases numbered 4, after V lost 4 bases and J lost 4 bases. CDR3 length: 14 amino acids. Germline V gene lookup returns CDR1 MNHEY and CDR2 SMNVEV (reference sequence). The DNA for the CDR3 is TGTGCCAGCAGTTCAGGGGGATTTTACAATGAGCAGTTCTTC. This sequence encodes CASSSGGFYNEQFF.

The V call is TRBV10-3, the J call TRBJ2-2, with TRBD1 matching 12 bases. This CDR3 contains 17 residues. CDR1 and CDR2 from the germline V gene are ENHRY and SYGVKD. After removal of 4 bases from V and 7 bases from J, the junction contained 10 bases not matched to a gene. The CDR3 nucleotides are TGTGCCATCAGTGGCTCTCGGGACAGGGGGCGAATCGGGGAGCTGTTTTTT. Encoded protein: CAISGSRDRGRIGELFF.

Points on this clone: The germline gene is not matched at one end of the junction; a read error may be the cause. The J gene is TRBJ2-1, the V gene TRBV7-7; tentative D call: TRBD2 (5 bases). Germline V lookup: CDR1 SSHAT, CDR2 FNYEAQ (reference sequence). The CDR3 runs to 15 residues. CDR3 coding DNA: TGTGCTAGCAGCTTAGCGATCGCTAGTAGCAATGAGCAGTTCTTC. Amino acid sequence: CASSLAIASSNEQFF.

The gene calls are TRBV6-2 or TRBV6-3 and TRBJ2-2; the match to TRBD1 covers 9 bases. The germline gives CDR1 MNHEY, CDR2 SVGEGT. The V gene end was trimmed by 3 bases and the J gene end by 4 bases; junction bases not matched to a gene: 3. This CDR3 is built from 15 residues. CDR3: CASSYGTGSTGELFF. CDR3 nucleotides: TGTGCCAGCAGTTATGGGACAGGGTCCACCGGGGAGCTGTTTTTT.

The J gene is TRBJ2-3, the V gene TRBV7-3, with 7 bases lining up with TRBD2. Germline CDR1 SGHTA, CDR2 FQGTGA. V gave up 5 bases and J gave up 1 base; unmatched junction bases: 3. The CDR3 is 14 residues long. The CDR3 coding sequence is TGTGCCAGCAGCCGGGACTACCGCACAGATACGCAGTATTTT. This translates into CASSRDYRTDTQYF.

V is TRBV20-1 and J is TRBJ2-5, with no clear D. This CDR3 has 11 amino acids. CDR1 and CDR2 (germline): DFQATT, SNEGSKA (reference sequence). The V gene lost 5 bases and the J gene lost 1 base, with 5 bases spanning the gap. The CDR3 here is CSAQAQETQYF. The DNA for the CDR3 is TGCAGTGCTCAGGCCCAAGAGACCCAGTACTTC.